The 22 T cell receptor beta chains reported below all come from one sample, sequenced in a study of cytomegalovirus exposure and HLA in healthy donors. The PCR contained 60 Vbeta and 13 Jbeta primers. Data came from immunoSEQ multiplex PCR; TCRdb stores just in-frame clones and leaves some out. The data show under 200,000 clones, more than 75% seen once. The sample was PBMCs. The source of these receptors is a man aged 35 to 55 in good health and CMV-seropositive.

This chain connects TRBV28 to TRBJ2-7; 7 bases agree with TRBD2. CDR1 and CDR2 from the germline V gene are MDHEN and SYDVKM. The CDR3 contains 13 residues. V was clipped by 6 bases and J by 5 bases; unmatched bases: 7. The CDR3 nucleotides read TGTGCCAGCAGCACAGCGGGACGGGACGAGCAGTACTTC. Translation gives CASSTAGRDEQYF.

This clone was counted only a few times. The chain recombines TRBV29-1 with TRBJ2-3; 9 bases match TRBD1. Looked up from germline, CDR1 is SQVTM and CDR2 is ANQGSEA. With 5 bases clipped from V and 0 bases from J, the junction kept 15 bases outside the gene matches. The CDR3 covers 18 residues. CDR3 region: CSVLNQFLTGGSTDTQYF. The CDR3 DNA follows: TGCAGCGTTCTAAACCAATTCCTCACAGGGGGCAGCACAGATACGCAGTATTTT.

The chain has TRBV6-5 and TRBJ2-1; no clear D gene. The V and J ends lost 0 bases and 6 bases respectively, with 15 bases between them. Germline CDR1 is MNHEY and CDR2 is SVGAGI. The CDR3 covers 16 residues. In nucleotides, the CDR3 is TGTGCCAGCAGTTACTCGAACGTGGCACCCATCAATGAGCAGTTCTTC. Translating it yields CASSYSNVAPINEQFF.

V is TRBV6-4 and J is TRBJ2-1; the D gene is possibly TRBD1 (6 bases). The germline V gene encodes CDR1 MRHNA and CDR2 SNTAGT. The length of the CDR3 is 14 residues. Trimming cost V 4 bases and J 9 bases, with 16 bases left between them. DNA for the CDR3: TGTGCCAGCAGTGCACAGGGCAATGTGCCTGAGCAGTTCTTC. Amino acid sequence: CASSAQGNVPEQFF.

The chain has TRBV7-8 and TRBJ1-5, with 7 bases lining up with TRBD1. The CDR3 runs to 15 residues. With 0 bases clipped from V and 6 bases from J, the junction kept 5 bases outside the gene matches. The V gene's germline CDR1 is SGHVS and CDR2 FQNEAQ. In DNA, the CDR3 is TGTGCCAGCAGCTTAGCCAGACAGGGAAGTCAGCCCCAGCATTTT. Translating gives CASSLARQGSQPQHF.

J is TRBJ1-1 and V is TRBV27; tentative D call: TRBD1 (6 bases). Trimming shortened V by 6 bases and J by 3 bases, and 14 bases separated the two germline ends. This CDR3 spans 14 amino acids. Germline values: CDR1 MNHEY, CDR2 SMNVEV (reference sequence). The CDR3 spells CASRAGGRDTEAFF. The CDR3 nucleotides are TGTGCCAGCAGGGCGGGGGGGCGAGACACTGAAGCTTTCTTT.

The rearrangement uses TRBV4-2 and TRBJ1-4, with D possibly matching TRBD1 (6 bases). Germline-derived CDR1 and CDR2 are LGHNA and YNFKEQ. The CDR3 extends over 16 amino acids. V lost 0 bases to trimming and J lost 10 bases, with 18 bases between them. This chain's CDR3 is CASSQEGLGDNGKLFF. CDR3 bases: TGTGCCAGCAGCCAAGAAGGTCTCGGGGACAACGGAAAACTGTTTTTT.

The chain uses TRBV6-1 and TRBJ2-1; D gene ambiguous. Germline CDR1 and CDR2: MNHNS and SASEGT. This CDR3 region has 13 residues. Trimming pared 6 bases from V and 4 bases from J, leaving 10 bases between. As DNA, the CDR3 is TGTGCCAGCAGGCAGGCCGGTTACAATGAGCAGTTCTTC. Its protein is CASRQAGYNEQFF.

The rearrangement links TRBV7-2 to TRBJ1-2; 8 bases line up with TRBD1. The CDR3 consists of 15 residues. The ends lost 5 bases at V and 6 bases at J; junction bases unmatched: 11. Germline V CDR1 and CDR2: SGHTA, FQGNSA. The CDR3 coding sequence is TGTGCCAGCAGCCTTCAGACAGGGGCAACGGATGGCTACACCTTC. This translates into CASSLQTGATDGYTF.

The chain employs TRBV19 and TRBJ1-5; maybe TRBD1 (5 bases). Germline V CDR1 and CDR2: LNHDA, SQIVND (reference sequence). Trimming took off 6 bases at V and 1 base at J, with 19 bases between the two ends. The CDR3 contains 17 residues. The DNA of the CDR3 is TGTGCCAGTAGCCTACGAGGAAGGACATCGAGCAATCAGCCCCAGCATTTT. It specifies CASSLRGRTSSNQPQHF.

The chain couples TRBV2 to TRBJ2-5, with TRBD2 identical over 14 bases. V shed 5 bases, J shed 9 bases, and the junction held 17 bases outside the gene matches. This CDR3 comprises 18 residues. The germline gives CDR1 SNHLY, CDR2 FYNNEI. The CDR3 is CASSLQGEGLAGAYPQYF. CDR3 coding DNA: TGTGCCAGCAGTCTTCAAGGGGAGGGACTAGCGGGGGCCTACCCCCAGTACTTC.

The chain employs TRBV18 and TRBJ2-7; 7 bases match TRBD1. The CDR3 has 15 amino acids. Germline V gives CDR1 KGHSH, CDR2 LQKENI. J was trimmed by 4 bases and V by 4 bases; bases with no gene match: 10. The CDR3 nucleotides are TGTGCCAGCTCACGCGACAGGGTTTCTATATACGAGCAGTACTTC. This translates into CASSRDRVSIYEQYF.

The J gene is TRBJ2-7, the V gene TRBV6-5; 8 nucleotides line up with TRBD1. CDR1 and CDR2 (germline): MNHEY, SVGAGI. CDR3 length equals 15 residues. Losses at the gene ends were 6 bases for V and 1 base for J; bases not matched to a gene: 8. The CDR3 DNA follows: TGTGCCAGCAGACGGGACAGGCAACATTCCTACGAGCAGTACTTC. Its protein product is CASRRDRQHSYEQYF.

This chain uses TRBV6-1 with TRBJ2-7, with a possible D match to TRBD1 (6 bases). V lost 4 bases and J lost 5, with 9 bases in between. The CDR3 runs 12 residues. CDR1 is MNHNS, CDR2 SASEGT, per germline. CDR3 sequence reads: CASSGGLDEQYF. Here the CDR3 DNA reads TGTGCCAGCAGTGGGGGGCTCGACGAGCAGTACTTC.

A single count supports this clone. The chain employs TRBV7-8 and TRBJ2-1, with TRBD1 as a possible D gene (5 bases). Looked up from germline, CDR1 is SGHVS and CDR2 is FQNEAQ. The V and J ends lost 5 bases and 9 bases respectively, with 14 bases between them. CDR3 length: 13 amino acids. The CDR3: CASSPLGVGEQFF. The DNA of the CDR3 is TGTGCCAGCAGCCCCCTAGGGGTGGGTGAGCAGTTCTTC.

This rearrangement joins TRBV4-2 to TRBJ1-4; 7 bases are shared with TRBD1. The CDR3 sequence is 15 residues long. Germline CDR1 is LGHNA and CDR2 is YNFKEQ. J was trimmed by 7 bases and V by 0 bases; bases with no gene match: 5. The CDR3 sequence is CASSQESRGVEKLFF. The CDR3 bases are TGTGCCAGCAGCCAAGAATCCAGGGGGGTTGAAAAACTGTTTTTT.

The chain recombines TRBV4-2 with TRBJ1-2; the D is unclear. This CDR3 region has 13 residues. In germline, CDR1 is LGHNA, CDR2 YNFKEQ. Trimming removed 0 bases at V and 7 bases at J, with 9 bases between. CDR3: CASSQDGGIGYTF. CDR3 DNA: TGTGCCAGCAGCCAAGATGGAGGTATTGGCTACACCTTC.

The genes are TRBV19 and TRBJ1-4, with 9 positions matching TRBD1. V gave up 5 bases and J gave up 0 bases; unmatched junction bases: 13. The CDR3 totals 19 residues. The germline V gene has CDR1 LNHDA and CDR2 SQIVND (reference sequence). CDR3 loop: CASSRQGVIVLATNEKLFF. DNA of the CDR3: TGTGCCAGTAGTCGACAGGGGGTTATTGTCCTTGCAACTAATGAAAAACTGTTTTTT.

The chain couples TRBV2 to TRBJ2-5, with 8 bases matching TRBD2. The CDR3 length is 15 residues. V lost 8 bases and J lost 4; bases outside the gene matches: 12. Germline V gives CDR1 SNHLY, CDR2 FYNNEI. This chain's CDR3 is CASGPRTSSGETQYF. Written as DNA, the CDR3 is TGTGCCAGCGGCCCGCGGACTAGCTCTGGAGAGACCCAGTACTTC. The complete variable domain, with remaining parts taken from reference TRBV2 and TRBJ2-5, reads EPEVTQTPSHQVTQMGQEVILRCVPISNHLYFYWYRQILGQKVEFLVSFYNNEISEKSEIFDDQFSVERPDGSNFTLKIRSTKLEDSAMYFCASGPRTSSGETQYFGPGTRLLVL.

The chain joins TRBV7-9 to TRBJ1-2; possibly TRBD1 for D (6 bases). Germline loops: CDR1 SEHNR, CDR2 FQNEAQ (reference sequence). The CDR3 length is 14 residues. V lost 5 bases and J lost 2, with 12 bases in between. This CDR3 reads CASSRGAENYGYTF. The CDR3, as DNA: TGTGCCAGCAGCCGGGGGGCGGAGAACTATGGCTACACCTTC.

The gene calls are TRBV14 and TRBJ2-1; 7 bases line up with TRBD1. The CDR3 covers 17 residues. Germline CDR1 and CDR2: SGHDN and FVKESK. The ends lost 0 bases at V and 6 bases at J; junction bases unmatched: 11. The CDR3 is CASSQERTGKRGNEQFF. The CDR3 DNA sequence: TGTGCCAGCAGCCAAGAGAGGACAGGTAAACGGGGCAATGAGCAGTTCTTC. Using reference TRBV14 and TRBJ2-1 for the parts outside the CDR3, the full variable domain is EAGVTQFPSHSVIEKGQTVTLRCDPISGHDNLYWYRRVMGKEIKFLLHFVKESKQDESGMPNNRFLAERTGGTYSTLKVQPAELEDSGVYFCASSQERTGKRGNEQFFGPGTRLTVL.

The chain recombines TRBV7-3 with TRBJ2-2, with 7 bases matching TRBD1. The germline V gene encodes CDR1 SGHTA and CDR2 FQGTGA. V shed 5 bases and J 3 bases; nucleotides not matched to a gene: 6. This CDR3 has 15 residues. Here the CDR3 DNA reads TGTGCCAGCAGCCCTGCAACAGGGGACACCGGGGAGCTGTTTTTT. Protein: CASSPATGDTGELFF.